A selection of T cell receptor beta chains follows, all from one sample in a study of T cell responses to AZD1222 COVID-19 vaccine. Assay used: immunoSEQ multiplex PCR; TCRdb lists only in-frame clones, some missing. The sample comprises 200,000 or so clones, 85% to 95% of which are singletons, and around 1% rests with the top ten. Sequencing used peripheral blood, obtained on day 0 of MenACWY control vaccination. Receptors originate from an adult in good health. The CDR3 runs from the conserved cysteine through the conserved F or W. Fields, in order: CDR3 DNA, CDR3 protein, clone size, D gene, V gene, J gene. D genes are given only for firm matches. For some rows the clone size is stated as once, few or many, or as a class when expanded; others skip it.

cdr3_nt: TGTGCCAGCAGCCTAAGCGCGGCAGGGGGTCGCTACACCTTC
cdr3_aa: CASSLSAAGGRYTF
clone_size: NA
d_call: TRBD1
v_call: TRBV3-1/TRBV3-2
j_call: TRBJ1-2

cdr3_nt: TGTGCCAGTAGTATCCACAGGGGGCTCGATGGCTACACCTTC
cdr3_aa: CASSIHRGLDGYTF
clone_size: NA
d_call: TRBD1
v_call: TRBV19
j_call: TRBJ1-2

cdr3_nt: TGTGCCAGCGGATGGCCGGAAGGAGGCTACACCTTC
cdr3_aa: CASGWPEGGYTF
clone_size: NA
d_call: NA
v_call: TRBV7-9
j_call: TRBJ1-2

cdr3_nt: TGTGCCAGCAGCCCTGGGGCAGGGAAGGATCAGCCCCAGCATTTT
cdr3_aa: CASSPGAGKDQPQHF
clone_size: NA
d_call: NA
v_call: TRBV5-4
j_call: TRBJ1-5

cdr3_nt: TGTGCCAGCAGCACCCGGGACAGGGGACGGCCCCAGCATTTT
cdr3_aa: CASSTRDRGRPQHF
clone_size: NA
d_call: TRBD1
v_call: TRBV13
j_call: TRBJ1-5

cdr3_nt: TGTGCCAGCAGTGAAGCGCTTGATTGGGGGCTTGTTCCTGGCTACACCTTC
cdr3_aa: CASSEALDWGLVPGYTF
clone_size: NA
d_call: NA
v_call: TRBV6-1
j_call: TRBJ1-2

cdr3_nt: TGTGCCACCAGTGATCCAAGGGATGGCGGAAACACCATATATTTT
cdr3_aa: CATSDPRDGGNTIYF
clone_size: NA
d_call: NA
v_call: TRBV24-1
j_call: TRBJ1-3

cdr3_nt: TGTGCCAGCAGTGTAGGGGACAACTATGGCTACACCTTC
cdr3_aa: CASSVGDNYGYTF
clone_size: NA
d_call: NA
v_call: TRBV2
j_call: TRBJ1-2

cdr3_nt: TGTGCCTGGAGCCCCATAGGGGGTATCACCGGGGAGCTGTTTTTT
cdr3_aa: CAWSPIGGITGELFF
clone_size: NA
d_call: NA
v_call: TRBV30
j_call: TRBJ2-2

cdr3_nt: TGCGCCAGCAGCCCCCCTTCCGGAAGCACTCCGAACTATGGCTACACCTTC
cdr3_aa: CASSPPSGSTPNYGYTF
clone_size: NA
d_call: NA
v_call: TRBV4-1
j_call: TRBJ1-2

cdr3_nt: TGTGCCAGCAGCTTAGCGCGGGTCTCACCCCTCCACTTT
cdr3_aa: CASSLARVSPLHF
clone_size: NA
d_call: NA
v_call: TRBV7-2
j_call: TRBJ1-6

cdr3_nt: TGTGCCAGCTCACCAGAACGGACAGGGGGCGAAGCTTTCTTT
cdr3_aa: CASSPERTGGEAFF
clone_size: NA
d_call: TRBD1
v_call: TRBV18
j_call: TRBJ1-1

cdr3_nt: TGTGCCAGCAGCTTCTTAAGGGGGAACACTGAAGCTTTCTTT
cdr3_aa: CASSFLRGNTEAFF
clone_size: NA
d_call: NA
v_call: TRBV11-2
j_call: TRBJ1-1

cdr3_nt: TGTGCCAGCAGTTCTCCCCCCCGGGGCCGTATGTTTTTT
cdr3_aa: CASSSPPRGRMFF
clone_size: NA
d_call: NA
v_call: TRBV12-3/TRBV12-4
j_call: TRBJ1-4

cdr3_nt: TGTGCCACCAGTGACGGTCGCGGCTACACCTTC
cdr3_aa: CATSDGRGYTF
clone_size: NA
d_call: NA
v_call: TRBV24-1
j_call: TRBJ1-2

cdr3_nt: TGTGCCAGCAGCCCCGGGCGGGGTCGAGGGGCCTCTGGGGCCAACGTCCTGACTTTC
cdr3_aa: CASSPGRGRGASGANVLTF
clone_size: NA
d_call: NA
v_call: TRBV11-2
j_call: TRBJ2-6

cdr3_nt: TGTGCCAGCAGTTCCGTCAGGGTGACCTATAATTCACCCCTCCACTTT
cdr3_aa: CASSSVRVTYNSPLHF
clone_size: few
d_call: NA
v_call: TRBV6-5
j_call: TRBJ1-6

cdr3_nt: TGTGCCAGCAGTACAGGGGTGAGGACTGAAGCTTTCTTT
cdr3_aa: CASSTGVRTEAFF
clone_size: NA
d_call: TRBD1
v_call: TRBV25-1
j_call: TRBJ1-1

cdr3_nt: TGCGCCAGCAGCTTAGGGGGCGGTGAGCAGTTCTTC
cdr3_aa: CASSLGGGEQFF
clone_size: NA
d_call: TRBD1
v_call: TRBV5-1
j_call: TRBJ2-1

cdr3_nt: TGTGGAAGCGGGTTGACTAATCAGCCCCAGCATTTT
cdr3_aa: CGSGLTNQPQHF
clone_size: once
d_call: NA
v_call: TRBV28
j_call: TRBJ1-5

cdr3_nt: TGTGCCAGCAGTTACTCGGCAGAGTTCCAATCGGGCGAGCAGTTCTTC
cdr3_aa: CASSYSAEFQSGEQFF
clone_size: NA
d_call: NA
v_call: TRBV6-2/TRBV6-3
j_call: TRBJ2-1

cdr3_nt: TGTGCCAGCAGACCGCCCGGGGGCGAAAGTCAGCCCCAGCATTTT
cdr3_aa: CASRPPGGESQPQHF
clone_size: NA
d_call: NA
v_call: TRBV6-5
j_call: TRBJ1-5

cdr3_nt: TGTGCCAGCAGCCAAGATCCCGGACTCAGCTCTGGGGCCAACGTCCTGACTTTC
cdr3_aa: CASSQDPGLSSGANVLTF
clone_size: NA
d_call: NA
v_call: TRBV3-1/TRBV3-2
j_call: TRBJ2-6

cdr3_nt: TGCGCCAGCAGCCCCAAGGCCGCCGCAGGGGCCAGAGGATATGGCTACACCTTC
cdr3_aa: CASSPKAAAGARGYGYTF
clone_size: NA
d_call: NA
v_call: TRBV4-3
j_call: TRBJ1-2

cdr3_nt: TGTGCCAGCAGCTTAGAGGGACAGGTTACGCGGGAGCAGTTCTTC
cdr3_aa: CASSLEGQVTREQFF
clone_size: NA
d_call: TRBD1
v_call: TRBV7-2
j_call: TRBJ2-1

cdr3_nt: TGTGCCAGCAGTGAATTGGGGCGCGGCTACACCTTC
cdr3_aa: CASSELGRGYTF
clone_size: NA
d_call: NA
v_call: TRBV6-1
j_call: TRBJ1-2

cdr3_nt: TGCGCCAGCGCAGGGGGACCCTCCTACAATGAGCAGTTCTTC
cdr3_aa: CASAGGPSYNEQFF
clone_size: NA
d_call: TRBD1
v_call: TRBV10-2
j_call: TRBJ2-1

cdr3_nt: TGCGCCAGCACCAGGGATCACTATGGCTACACCTTC
cdr3_aa: CASTRDHYGYTF
clone_size: NA
d_call: NA
v_call: TRBV5-1
j_call: TRBJ1-2

cdr3_nt: TGTGCCAGCAGTTTCGGCCTCTCCTATTCACCCCTCCACTTT
cdr3_aa: CASSFGLSYSPLHF
clone_size: NA
d_call: NA
v_call: TRBV6-6
j_call: TRBJ1-6

cdr3_nt: TGTGCCAGCAGCGAGGGGACAGTAAATCAGCCCCAGCATTTT
cdr3_aa: CASSEGTVNQPQHF
clone_size: NA
d_call: TRBD1
v_call: TRBV9
j_call: TRBJ1-5

cdr3_nt: TGTGCCAGCAGGACAGGGGGGCCGGAGCAGTACTTC
cdr3_aa: CASRTGGPEQYF
clone_size: NA
d_call: TRBD1
v_call: TRBV2
j_call: TRBJ2-7

cdr3_nt: TGCGCCAGCAGCCAATGGACGGGTGCTAATGAAAAACTGTTTTTT
cdr3_aa: CASSQWTGANEKLFF
clone_size: NA
d_call: NA
v_call: TRBV4-1
j_call: TRBJ1-4

cdr3_nt: TGTGCCAGCAGCCAAAGCGGAGTCTACACCTTC
cdr3_aa: CASSQSGVYTF
clone_size: NA
d_call: NA
v_call: TRBV3-1/TRBV3-2
j_call: TRBJ1-2

cdr3_nt: TGTGCCAGCTCTCAGACAGATTCTGGAAACACCATATATTTT
cdr3_aa: CASSQTDSGNTIYF
clone_size: NA
d_call: NA
v_call: TRBV18
j_call: TRBJ1-3

cdr3_nt: TGTGCCATCAACGCGGGGACGACAGGGTCGTATGGCTACACCTTC
cdr3_aa: CAINAGTTGSYGYTF
clone_size: NA
d_call: TRBD1
v_call: TRBV10-3
j_call: TRBJ1-2

cdr3_nt: TGTGCCATCAGACAGGGGATTGAAAACACTGAAGCTTTCTTT
cdr3_aa: CAIRQGIENTEAFF
clone_size: NA
d_call: TRBD1
v_call: TRBV10-3
j_call: TRBJ1-1

cdr3_nt: TGTGCCAGCAGCCCGACACAGGGTTCCTCGTATGGCTACACCTTC
cdr3_aa: CASSPTQGSSYGYTF
clone_size: NA
d_call: NA
v_call: TRBV3-1/TRBV3-2
j_call: TRBJ1-2

cdr3_nt: TGTGCCAGCAGTGAATCCCTGTTCGATGGCTACACCTTC
cdr3_aa: CASSESLFDGYTF
clone_size: NA
d_call: NA
v_call: TRBV2
j_call: TRBJ1-2

cdr3_nt: TGTGCCAGCACCCTAAATAGTACAGATACGCAGTATTTT
cdr3_aa: CASTLNSTDTQYF
clone_size: NA
d_call: NA
v_call: TRBV5-4
j_call: TRBJ2-3

cdr3_nt: TGCGCCAGCAGCTCCGGACAGGGAGGAAACACCATATATTTT
cdr3_aa: CASSSGQGGNTIYF
clone_size: NA
d_call: TRBD1
v_call: TRBV5-1
j_call: TRBJ1-3

cdr3_nt: TGTGCCAGCAGTTACTCCGACGGACAGGGCCGGGTAGGCTACACCTTC
cdr3_aa: CASSYSDGQGRVGYTF
clone_size: NA
d_call: TRBD1
v_call: TRBV6-5
j_call: TRBJ1-2

cdr3_nt: TGCAGCGTGGGACAGGGGAAAAACTACGAGCAGTACTTC
cdr3_aa: CSVGQGKNYEQYF
clone_size: NA
d_call: TRBD1
v_call: TRBV29-1
j_call: TRBJ2-7

cdr3_nt: TGTGCCAACTCTGGGGGGGGCCGAGAGACCCAGTACTTC
cdr3_aa: CANSGGGRETQYF
clone_size: NA
d_call: NA
v_call: TRBV28
j_call: TRBJ2-5

cdr3_nt: TGTGCCAGCAGACCGGGTAGCGGGCTGAGCTCCTACAATGAGCAGTTCTTC
cdr3_aa: CASRPGSGLSSYNEQFF
clone_size: NA
d_call: TRBD2
v_call: TRBV2
j_call: TRBJ2-1

cdr3_nt: TGTGCCAGCAGCTTGGTAGGAAACATTCAGTACTTC
cdr3_aa: CASSLVGNIQYF
clone_size: NA
d_call: NA
v_call: TRBV5-8
j_call: TRBJ2-4

cdr3_nt: TGTGCCTGGAGTGAGGGGAGCTCCTACAATGAGCAGTTCTTC
cdr3_aa: CAWSEGSSYNEQFF
clone_size: NA
d_call: NA
v_call: TRBV30
j_call: TRBJ2-1

cdr3_nt: TGTGCCAGCAGCTTGGGGCAGGGGGCGGTCAAGCAGTACTTC
cdr3_aa: CASSLGQGAVKQYF
clone_size: NA
d_call: TRBD1
v_call: TRBV5-8
j_call: TRBJ2-7

cdr3_nt: TGCAGCGTTCTTACCGGGACAGGGGACAATGAGCAGTTCTTC
cdr3_aa: CSVLTGTGDNEQFF
clone_size: NA
d_call: TRBD1
v_call: TRBV29-1
j_call: TRBJ2-1

cdr3_nt: TGTGCCAGCGGAAATCAGCCCCAGCATTTT
cdr3_aa: CASGNQPQHF
clone_size: NA
d_call: NA
v_call: TRBV3-1/TRBV3-2
j_call: TRBJ1-5

cdr3_nt: TGTGCCAGCAGCTTATTAGAAGGTCAGCCCCAGCATTTT
cdr3_aa: CASSLLEGQPQHF
clone_size: NA
d_call: NA
v_call: TRBV7-2
j_call: TRBJ1-5

cdr3_nt: TGCGCCAGCAGCCCCGGGAGTAGAAGGGGCTCTGGAAACACCATATATTTT
cdr3_aa: CASSPGSRRGSGNTIYF
clone_size: NA
d_call: NA
v_call: TRBV5-1
j_call: TRBJ1-3

cdr3_nt: TGTGCCAGCACCTCGGACAGGGCTAACAATGAGCAGTTCTTC
cdr3_aa: CASTSDRANNEQFF
clone_size: NA
d_call: TRBD1
v_call: TRBV2
j_call: TRBJ2-1

cdr3_nt: TGTGCCAGCAGTGGGGAGGCAGCTAATCAGCCCCAGCATTTT
cdr3_aa: CASSGEAANQPQHF
clone_size: NA
d_call: NA
v_call: TRBV2
j_call: TRBJ1-5

cdr3_nt: TGTGCCAGTATCGACTTTCCGTATGGCTACACCTTC
cdr3_aa: CASIDFPYGYTF
clone_size: once
d_call: NA
v_call: TRBV19
j_call: TRBJ1-2

cdr3_nt: TGTGCCAGCAGCCCGACGGAAAACTATGGCTACACCTTC
cdr3_aa: CASSPTENYGYTF
clone_size: NA
d_call: NA
v_call: TRBV6-2/TRBV6-3
j_call: TRBJ1-2

cdr3_nt: TGTGCCAGCAGTTACTCCCGGAGGACTCCTAACTATGGCTACACCTTC
cdr3_aa: CASSYSRRTPNYGYTF
clone_size: few
d_call: NA
v_call: TRBV6-5
j_call: TRBJ1-2

cdr3_nt: TGTGCCAGTAAACCGGCAGGTGATAATTCACCCCTCCACTTT
cdr3_aa: CASKPAGDNSPLHF
clone_size: NA
d_call: NA
v_call: TRBV19
j_call: TRBJ1-6

cdr3_nt: TGTGCCAGCAGTCCTCTAGCAGGGTTCAACAATGAGCAGTTCTTC
cdr3_aa: CASSPLAGFNNEQFF
clone_size: NA
d_call: NA
v_call: TRBV28
j_call: TRBJ2-1

cdr3_nt: TGCGCCAGCAGCCATCTGGATCGGGAAAAACTGTTTTTT
cdr3_aa: CASSHLDREKLFF
clone_size: NA
d_call: NA
v_call: TRBV4-3
j_call: TRBJ1-4

cdr3_nt: TGTGCCAGCAGCCAAGATCAGCCTAATGAAAAACTGTTTTTT
cdr3_aa: CASSQDQPNEKLFF
clone_size: NA
d_call: NA
v_call: TRBV3-1/TRBV3-2
j_call: TRBJ1-4